The clone carrying this T cell receptor beta chain was seen only a few times. Its antigen is undetermined. The study ran its PCR with 60 Vbeta and 13 Jbeta primers. Method: immunoSEQ multiplex PCR; TCRdb's copy keeps in-frame clones and lacks some. The table records around 100,000 clones, roughly 68% of them present only once. The germline V and J ends were trimmed by 7 bases and 7 bases, with 13 bases remaining between them. CDR1 and CDR2 from the germline V gene are SQVTM and ANQGSEA. The CDR3 is made up of 12 amino acids. This specimen comes from a study of cytomegalovirus exposure and HLA in healthy donors. Overall study: Of 398 genotyped donors, 65% to 85% clustered with self-reported Caucasian donors. The study, taken as a whole, reports: Immune exposure was documented only through CMV serostatus.

These donors, healthy bone marrow donors, were studied. The chain employs TRBV29-1 and TRBJ1-4; D is uncertain. This TCR derives from a woman aged 25 to 45 in good health and CMV-seronegative. The sequenced sample was PBMCs. The CDR3 sequence: CSARSRGEKLFF. CDR3 in DNA: TGCAGCGCTCGATCAAGAGGTGAAAAACTGTTTTTT. Together with reference TRBV29-1 and TRBJ1-4, the CDR3 gives the full variable domain: SAVISQKPSRDICQRGTSLTIQCQVDSQVTMMFWYRQQPGQSLTLIATANQGSEATYESGFVIDKFPISRPNLTFSTLTVSNMSPEDSSIYLCSARSRGEKLFFGSGTQLSVL.